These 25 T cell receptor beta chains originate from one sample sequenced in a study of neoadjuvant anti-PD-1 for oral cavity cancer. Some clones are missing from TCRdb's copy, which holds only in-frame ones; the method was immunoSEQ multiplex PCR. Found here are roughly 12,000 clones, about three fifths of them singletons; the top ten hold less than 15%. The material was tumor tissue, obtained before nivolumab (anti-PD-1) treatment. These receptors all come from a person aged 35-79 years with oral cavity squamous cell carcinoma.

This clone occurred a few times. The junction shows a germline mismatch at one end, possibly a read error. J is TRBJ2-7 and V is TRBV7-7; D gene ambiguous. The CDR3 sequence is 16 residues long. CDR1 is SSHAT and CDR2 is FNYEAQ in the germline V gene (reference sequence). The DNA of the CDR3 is TGTGCTAGCAGCCCCGGCCGGGCAGGATCGGGCTACGAGCAGTACTTC. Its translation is CASSPGRAGSGYEQYF.

The CDR3 DNA sequence: TGTGCCAGCAGTCGATCAGGCTCCTACAATGAGCAGTTCTTC. Translated, it gives CASSRSGSYNEQFF. The chain couples TRBV27 to TRBJ2-1; no definite D call. V lost 5 bases, J lost 0 bases, and 8 bases lay in between. Looked up from germline, CDR1 is MNHEY and CDR2 is SMNVEV (reference sequence). The CDR3 runs to 14 residues.

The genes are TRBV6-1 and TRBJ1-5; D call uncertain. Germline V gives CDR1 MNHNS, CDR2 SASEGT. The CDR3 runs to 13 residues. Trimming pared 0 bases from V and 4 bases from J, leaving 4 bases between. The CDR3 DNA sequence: TGTGCCAGCAGTGAAGCCAAAAATCAGCCCCAGCATTTT. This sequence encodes CASSEAKNQPQHF.

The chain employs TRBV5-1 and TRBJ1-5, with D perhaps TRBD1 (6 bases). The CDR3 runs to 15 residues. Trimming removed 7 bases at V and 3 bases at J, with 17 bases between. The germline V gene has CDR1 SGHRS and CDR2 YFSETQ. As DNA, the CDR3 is TGCGCCAGCCAGGAATCGACAGGACCCAATCAGCCCCAGCATTTT. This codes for CASQESTGPNQPQHF. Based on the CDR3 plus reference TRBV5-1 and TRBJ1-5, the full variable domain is KAGVTQTPRYLIKTRGQQVTLSCSPISGHRSVSWYQQTPGQGLQFLFEYFSETQRNKGNFPGRFSGRQFSNSRSEMNVSTLELGDSALYLCASQESTGPNQPQHFGDGTRLSIL.

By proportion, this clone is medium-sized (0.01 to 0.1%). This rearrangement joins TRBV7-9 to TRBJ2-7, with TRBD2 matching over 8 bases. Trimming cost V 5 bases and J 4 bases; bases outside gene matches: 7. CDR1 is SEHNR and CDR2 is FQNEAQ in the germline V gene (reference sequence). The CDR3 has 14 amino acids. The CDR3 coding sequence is TGTGCCAGCAGCACTAGCGGAGGGTTTTACGAGCAGTACTTC. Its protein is CASSTSGGFYEQYF. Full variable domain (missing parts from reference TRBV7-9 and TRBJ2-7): DTGVSQNPRHKITKRGQNVTFRCDPISEHNRLYWYRQTLGQGPEFLTYFQNEAQLEKSRLLSDRFSAERPKGSFSTLEIQRTEQGDSAMYLCASSTSGGFYEQYFGPGTRLTVT.

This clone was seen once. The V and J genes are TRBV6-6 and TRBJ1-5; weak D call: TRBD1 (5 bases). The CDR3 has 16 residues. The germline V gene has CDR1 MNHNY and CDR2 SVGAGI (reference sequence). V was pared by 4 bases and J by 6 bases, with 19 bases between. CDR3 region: CASSSPGGGGSQPQHF. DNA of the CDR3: TGTGCCAGCAGTTCCCCGGGCGGGGGGGGTTCTCAGCCCCAGCATTTT.

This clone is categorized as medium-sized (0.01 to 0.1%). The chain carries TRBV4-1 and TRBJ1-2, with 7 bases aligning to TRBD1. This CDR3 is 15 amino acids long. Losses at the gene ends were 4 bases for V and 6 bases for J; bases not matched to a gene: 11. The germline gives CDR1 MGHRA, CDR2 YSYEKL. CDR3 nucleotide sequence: TGCGCCAGCAGCCTTCAGCAAGGGGGCCGGGATGGCTACACCTTC. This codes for CASSLQQGGRDGYTF.

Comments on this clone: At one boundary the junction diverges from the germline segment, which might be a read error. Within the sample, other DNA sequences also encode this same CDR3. The CDR3 DNA sequence: TGTGCCAGCAGCTTGACAGCGGGGACCTATGAGCAGTACTTC. Translating gives CASSLTAGTYEQYF. The V call is TRBV5-6, the J call TRBJ2-7, with 7 bases matching TRBD2. Germline-derived CDR1 and CDR2 are SGHDT and YYEEEE. The CDR3 contains 14 residues. Filled out from reference TRBV5-6 and TRBJ2-7, the complete variable domain reads DAGVTQSPTHLIKTRGQQVTLRCSPKSGHDTVSWYQQALGQGPQFIFQYYEEEERQRGNFPDRFSGHQFPNYSSELNVNALLLGDSALYLCASSLTAGTYEQYFGPGTRLTVT.

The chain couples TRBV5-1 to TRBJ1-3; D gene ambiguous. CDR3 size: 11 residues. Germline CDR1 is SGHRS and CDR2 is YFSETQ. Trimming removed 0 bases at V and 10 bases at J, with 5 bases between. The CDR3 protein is CASSLVYTIYF. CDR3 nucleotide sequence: TGCGCCAGCAGCTTGGTGTATACCATATATTTT.

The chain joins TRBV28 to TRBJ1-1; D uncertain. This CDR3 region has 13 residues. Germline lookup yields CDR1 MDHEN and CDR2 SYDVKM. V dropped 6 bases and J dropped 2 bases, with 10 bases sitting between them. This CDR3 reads CASSGVLNTEAFF. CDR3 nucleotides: TGTGCCAGCAGCGGGGTCCTTAACACTGAAGCTTTCTTT.

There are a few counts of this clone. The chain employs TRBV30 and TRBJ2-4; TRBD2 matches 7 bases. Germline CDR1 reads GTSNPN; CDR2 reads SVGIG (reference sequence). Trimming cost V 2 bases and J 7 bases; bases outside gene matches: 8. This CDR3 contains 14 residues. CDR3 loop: CAWSTRGSGNIQYF. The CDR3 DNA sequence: TGTGCCTGGAGTACGAGGGGTAGCGGGAACATTCAGTACTTC.

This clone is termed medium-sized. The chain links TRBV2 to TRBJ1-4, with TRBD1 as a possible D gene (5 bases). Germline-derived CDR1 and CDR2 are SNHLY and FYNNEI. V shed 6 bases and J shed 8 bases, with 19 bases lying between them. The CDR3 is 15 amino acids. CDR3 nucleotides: TGTGCCAGCAGGGAAAGGGGTTCGGCGAACGAAAAACTGTTTTTT. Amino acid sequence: CASRERGSANEKLFF.

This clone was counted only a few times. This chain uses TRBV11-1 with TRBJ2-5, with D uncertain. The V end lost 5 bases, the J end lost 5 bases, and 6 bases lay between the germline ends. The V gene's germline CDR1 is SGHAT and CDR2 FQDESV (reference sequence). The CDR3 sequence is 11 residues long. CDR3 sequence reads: CASSLGETQYF. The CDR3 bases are TGTGCCAGCAGCCTCGGTGAGACCCAGTACTTC.

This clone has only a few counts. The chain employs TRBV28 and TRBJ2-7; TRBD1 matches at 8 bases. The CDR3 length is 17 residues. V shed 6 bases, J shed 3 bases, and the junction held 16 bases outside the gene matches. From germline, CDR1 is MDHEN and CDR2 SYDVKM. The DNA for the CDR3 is TGTGCCAGCAGCTCTCCGATGTTAAGGACAGGGATCTACGAGCAGTACTTC. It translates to CASSSPMLRTGIYEQYF.

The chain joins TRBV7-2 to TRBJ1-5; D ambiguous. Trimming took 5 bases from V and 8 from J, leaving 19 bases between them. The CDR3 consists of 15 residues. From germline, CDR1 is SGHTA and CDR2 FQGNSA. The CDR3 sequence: CASSPGEGGWEPQHF. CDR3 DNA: TGTGCCAGCAGCCCCGGGGAGGGAGGATGGGAGCCCCAGCATTTT. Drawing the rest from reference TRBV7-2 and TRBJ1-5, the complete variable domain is GAGVSQSPSNKVTEKGKDVELRCDPISGHTALYWYRQSLGQGLEFLIYFQGNSAPDKSGLPSDRFSAERTGGSVSTLTIQRTQQEDSAVYLCASSPGEGGWEPQHFGDGTRLSIL.

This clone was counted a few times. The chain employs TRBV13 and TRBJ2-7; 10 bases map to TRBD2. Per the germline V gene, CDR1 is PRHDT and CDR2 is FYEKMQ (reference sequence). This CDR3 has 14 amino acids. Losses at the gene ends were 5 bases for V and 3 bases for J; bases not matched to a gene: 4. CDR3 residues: CASSSSGRGYEQYF. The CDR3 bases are TGTGCCAGCAGCAGCAGCGGGAGGGGCTACGAGCAGTACTTC.

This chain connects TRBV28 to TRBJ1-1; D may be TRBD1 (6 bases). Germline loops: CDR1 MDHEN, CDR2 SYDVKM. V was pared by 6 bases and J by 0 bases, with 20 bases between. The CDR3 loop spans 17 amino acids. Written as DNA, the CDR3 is TGTGCCAGCAGCCCCGAACGGGACCGGGGGCTGAACACTGAAGCTTTCTTT. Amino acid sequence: CASSPERDRGLNTEAFF.

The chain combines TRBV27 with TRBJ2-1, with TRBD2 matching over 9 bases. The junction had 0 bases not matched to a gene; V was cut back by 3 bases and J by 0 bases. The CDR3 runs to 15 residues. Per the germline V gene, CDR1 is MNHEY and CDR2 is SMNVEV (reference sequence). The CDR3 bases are TGTGCCAGCAGTTTTAGCGGGAGCTCCTACAATGAGCAGTTCTTC. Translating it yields CASSFSGSSYNEQFF.

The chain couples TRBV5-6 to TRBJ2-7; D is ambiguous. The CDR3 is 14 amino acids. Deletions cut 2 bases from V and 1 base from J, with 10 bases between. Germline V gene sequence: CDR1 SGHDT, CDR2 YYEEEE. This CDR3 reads CASSFSGLSYEQYF. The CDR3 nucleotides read TGTGCCAGCAGCTTCTCGGGCCTGTCCTACGAGCAGTACTTC.

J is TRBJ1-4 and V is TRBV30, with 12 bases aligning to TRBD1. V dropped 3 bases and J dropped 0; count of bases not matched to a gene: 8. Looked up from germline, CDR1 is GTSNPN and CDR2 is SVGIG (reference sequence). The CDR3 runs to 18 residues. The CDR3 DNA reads TGTGCCTGGAGCCTTACAGGGACAGGGGGCTCAACTAATGAAAAACTGTTTTTT. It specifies CAWSLTGTGGSTNEKLFF. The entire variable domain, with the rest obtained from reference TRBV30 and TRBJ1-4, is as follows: SQTIHQWPATLVQPVGSPLSLECTVEGTSNPNLYWYRQAAGRGLQLLFYSVGIGQISSEVPQNLSASRPQDRQFILSSKKLLLSDSGFYLCAWSLTGTGGSTNEKLFFGSGTQLSVL.

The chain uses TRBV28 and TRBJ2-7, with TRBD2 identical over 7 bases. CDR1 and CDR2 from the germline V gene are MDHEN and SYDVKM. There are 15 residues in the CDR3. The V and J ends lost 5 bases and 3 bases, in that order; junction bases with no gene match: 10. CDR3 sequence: CASSLPGLGDYEQYF. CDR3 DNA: TGTGCCAGCAGTCTACCCGGACTAGGGGACTACGAGCAGTACTTC.

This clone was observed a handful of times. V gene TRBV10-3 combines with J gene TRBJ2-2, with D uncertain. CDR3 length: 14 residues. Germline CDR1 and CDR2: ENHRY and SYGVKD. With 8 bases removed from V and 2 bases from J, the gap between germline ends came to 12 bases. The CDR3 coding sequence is TGTGCCATCCAGCAGATTCTCAACACCGGGGAGCTGTTTTTT. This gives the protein CAIQQILNTGELFF.

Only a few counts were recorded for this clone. The DNA of the CDR3 is TGTGCCAGCAGTTACTGCTACGAGCAGTACTTC. The encoded protein is CASSYCYEQYF. The genes are TRBV6-8 and TRBJ2-7; D call uncertain. The CDR3 has 11 residues. Germline CDR1 and CDR2: MNHGY and SAAAGT. Trimming pared 1 base from V and 3 bases from J, leaving 1 base between.

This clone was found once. CDR3 protein: CASSTFLSNTGELFF. The DNA for the CDR3 is TGTGCCAGTAGTACCTTCTTGTCGAACACCGGGGAGCTGTTTTTT. The J gene is TRBJ2-2, the V gene TRBV19; D remains ambiguous. The CDR3 has 15 residues. Looked up from germline, CDR1 is LNHDA and CDR2 is SQIVND (reference sequence). With 4 bases removed from V and 0 bases from J, the gap between germline ends came to 9 bases. Combining the CDR3 with reference TRBV19 and TRBJ2-2 gives the whole variable domain DGGITQSPKYLFRKEGQNVTLSCEQNLNHDAMYWYRQDPGQGLRLIYYSQIVNDFQKGDIAEGYSVSREKKESFPLTVTSAQKNPTAFYLCASSTFLSNTGELFFGEGSRLTVL.

The CDR3 bases are TGCGCCAGCAGCTTGGTGGGCTACGAGCAGTACTTC. Translation: CASSLVGYEQYF. The chain couples TRBV5-1 to TRBJ2-7; D remains ambiguous. The germline gives CDR1 SGHRS, CDR2 YFSETQ. The V end lost 0 bases, the J end lost 3 bases, and 4 bases lay between the germline ends. This CDR3 is built from 12 residues.